In this sample, the clone carrying this T cell receptor (beta chain) turned up a few times. The data belong to a study of CD8+ T cells in alopecia areata. This CDR3 has 14 residues. Germline values: CDR1 LGHNA, CDR2 YSLEER. V lost 0 bases, J lost 4 bases, and 9 bases lay in between. In each case, RNA was isolated and then reverse transcribed into cDNA as the sequencing template. Using immunoSEQ multiplex PCR, the repertoire was profiled, and TCRdb retains in-frame clones only, with some absent. This sample has 75,000 to 100,000 clones, with 41% found just once. The rearrangement uses TRBV4-3 and TRBJ1-2, with TRBD1 as a possible D gene (5 bases). Sequenced: CD4+ T cells sorted from blood. The TCR originated in a human donor with alopecia areata. CDR3 amino acids: CASSQDRDGYGYTF. The CDR3 DNA reads as TGCGCCAGCAGCCAAGATCGGGACGGCTATGGCTACACCTTC.